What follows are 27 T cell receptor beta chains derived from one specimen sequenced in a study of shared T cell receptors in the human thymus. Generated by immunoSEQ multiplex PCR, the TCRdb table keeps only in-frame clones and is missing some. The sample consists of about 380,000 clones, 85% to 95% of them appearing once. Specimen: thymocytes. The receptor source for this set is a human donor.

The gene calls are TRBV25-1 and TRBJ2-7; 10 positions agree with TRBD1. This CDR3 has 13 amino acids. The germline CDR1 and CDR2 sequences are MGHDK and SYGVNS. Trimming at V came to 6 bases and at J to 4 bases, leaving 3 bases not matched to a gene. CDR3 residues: CASSMGQGYEQYF. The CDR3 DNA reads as TGTGCCAGCAGCATGGGACAGGGGTACGAGCAGTACTTC.

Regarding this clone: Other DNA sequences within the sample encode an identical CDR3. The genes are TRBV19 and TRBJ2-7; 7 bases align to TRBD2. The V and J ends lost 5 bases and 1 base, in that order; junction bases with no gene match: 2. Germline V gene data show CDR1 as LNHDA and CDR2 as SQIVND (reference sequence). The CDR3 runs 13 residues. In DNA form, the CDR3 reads TGTGCCAGTAGTCCGGGGGGATCCTACGAGCAGTACTTC. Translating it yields CASSPGGSYEQYF.

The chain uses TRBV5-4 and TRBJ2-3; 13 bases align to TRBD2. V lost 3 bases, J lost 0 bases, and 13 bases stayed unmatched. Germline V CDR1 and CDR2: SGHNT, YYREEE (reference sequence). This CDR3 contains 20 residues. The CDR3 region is CASSCGPGLAGPTSTDTQYF. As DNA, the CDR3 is TGTGCCAGCAGCTGCGGACCGGGACTAGCGGGGCCAACTAGCACAGATACGCAGTATTTT.

CDR3 nucleotides: TGTGCCACCCGGTTAGGGGAAAAGTGCACTGAAGCTTTCTTT. Translating it yields CATRLGEKCTEAFF. This rearrangement joins TRBV27 to TRBJ1-1; D perhaps matches TRBD1 (5 bases). The V end was cut by 10 bases, the J end by 4 bases, with 19 bases between. CDR3 size: 14 residues. CDR1 MNHEY and CDR2 SMNVEV come from the germline V gene (reference sequence).

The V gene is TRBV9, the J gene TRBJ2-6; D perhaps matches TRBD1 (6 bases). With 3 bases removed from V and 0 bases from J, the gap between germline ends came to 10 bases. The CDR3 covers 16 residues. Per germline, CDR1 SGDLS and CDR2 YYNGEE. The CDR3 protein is CASSAKDSSGANVLTF. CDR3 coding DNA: TGTGCCAGCAGCGCCAAGGACAGCTCTGGGGCCAACGTCCTGACTTTC.

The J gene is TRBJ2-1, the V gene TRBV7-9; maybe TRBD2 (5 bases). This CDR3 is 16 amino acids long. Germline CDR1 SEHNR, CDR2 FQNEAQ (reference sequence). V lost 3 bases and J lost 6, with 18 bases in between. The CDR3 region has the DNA TGTGCCAGCAGCTTGGATTTTTGGACTGTAGGCAATGAGCAGTTCTTC. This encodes CASSLDFWTVGNEQFF.

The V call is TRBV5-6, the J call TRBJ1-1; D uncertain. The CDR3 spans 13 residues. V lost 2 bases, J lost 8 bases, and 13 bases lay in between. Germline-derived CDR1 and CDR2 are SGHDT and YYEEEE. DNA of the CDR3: TGTGCCAGCAGCTTTGAACGGGCTTCGGAAGCTTTCTTT. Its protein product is CASSFERASEAFF.

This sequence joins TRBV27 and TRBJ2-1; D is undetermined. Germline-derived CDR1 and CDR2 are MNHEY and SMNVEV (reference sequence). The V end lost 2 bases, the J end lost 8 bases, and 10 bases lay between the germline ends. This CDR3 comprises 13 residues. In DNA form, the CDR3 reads TGTGCCAGCAGTTTAAGTCTCGGCTATGAGCAGTTCTTC. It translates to CASSLSLGYEQFF.

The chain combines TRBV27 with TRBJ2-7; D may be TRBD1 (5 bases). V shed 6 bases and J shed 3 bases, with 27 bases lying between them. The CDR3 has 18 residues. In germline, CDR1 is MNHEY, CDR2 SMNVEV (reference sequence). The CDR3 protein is CASRGTLGAPLGFYEQYF. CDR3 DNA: TGTGCCAGCAGAGGTACTCTTGGGGCCCCTTTAGGGTTCTACGAGCAGTACTTC.

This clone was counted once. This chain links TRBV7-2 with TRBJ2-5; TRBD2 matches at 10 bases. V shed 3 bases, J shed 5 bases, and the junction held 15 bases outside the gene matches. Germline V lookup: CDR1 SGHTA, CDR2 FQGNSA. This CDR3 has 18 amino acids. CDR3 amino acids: CASSLGLAGEGVDETQYF. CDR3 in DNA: TGTGCCAGCAGCTTGGGGCTAGCGGGAGAGGGCGTAGACGAGACCCAGTACTTC.

This CDR3 reads CASSLSRLAGVSYEQYF. CDR3 in DNA: TGTGCCAGCAGCTTGTCCAGACTAGCGGGAGTTAGCTACGAGCAGTACTTC. The rearrangement uses TRBV5-6 and TRBJ2-7; 12 bases line up with TRBD2. Trimming removed 1 base from V and 3 bases from J; junction bases left unmatched: 8. Germline CDR1 and CDR2: SGHDT and YYEEEE. CDR3 length equals 17 residues.

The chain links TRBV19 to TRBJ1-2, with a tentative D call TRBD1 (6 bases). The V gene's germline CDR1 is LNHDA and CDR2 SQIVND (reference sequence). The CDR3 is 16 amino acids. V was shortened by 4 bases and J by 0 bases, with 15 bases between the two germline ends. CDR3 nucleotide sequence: TGTGCCAGTAGTAAAAAAGGGGGAACAGCTAACTATGGCTACACCTTC. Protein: CASSKKGGTANYGYTF.

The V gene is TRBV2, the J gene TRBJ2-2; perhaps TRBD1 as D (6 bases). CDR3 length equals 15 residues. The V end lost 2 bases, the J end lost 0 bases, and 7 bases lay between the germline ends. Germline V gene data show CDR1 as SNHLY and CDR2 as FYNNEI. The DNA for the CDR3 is TGTGCCAGCAGTGAACGGACAGCGAACACCGGGGAGCTGTTTTTT. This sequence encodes CASSERTANTGELFF. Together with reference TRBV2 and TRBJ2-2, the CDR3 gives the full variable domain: EPEVTQTPSHQVTQMGQEVILRCVPISNHLYFYWYRQILGQKVEFLVSFYNNEISEKSEIFDDQFSVERPDGSNFTLKIRSTKLEDSAMYFCASSERTANTGELFFGEGSRLTVL.

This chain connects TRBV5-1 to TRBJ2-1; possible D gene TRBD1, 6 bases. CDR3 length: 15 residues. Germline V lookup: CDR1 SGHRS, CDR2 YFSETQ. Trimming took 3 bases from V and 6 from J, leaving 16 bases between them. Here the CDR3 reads CASSSDRWGPNEQFF. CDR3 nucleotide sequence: TGCGCCAGCAGCTCCGACAGGTGGGGGCCCAATGAGCAGTTCTTC. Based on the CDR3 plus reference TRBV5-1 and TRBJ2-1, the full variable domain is KAGVTQTPRYLIKTRGQQVTLSCSPISGHRSVSWYQQTPGQGLQFLFEYFSETQRNKGNFPGRFSGRQFSNSRSEMNVSTLELGDSALYLCASSSDRWGPNEQFFGPGTRLTVL.

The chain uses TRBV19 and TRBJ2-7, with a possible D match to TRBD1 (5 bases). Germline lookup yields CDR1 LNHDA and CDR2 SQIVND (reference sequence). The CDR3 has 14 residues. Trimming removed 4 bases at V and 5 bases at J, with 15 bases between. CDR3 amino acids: CASSTGMWGHEQYF. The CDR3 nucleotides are TGTGCCAGTAGTACGGGCATGTGGGGCCACGAGCAGTACTTC.

The CDR3 nucleotides read TGCGCCAGCAGCGGTTGGAGGGAAGAGACCCAGTACTTC. It codes for CASSGWREETQYF. The rearrangement uses TRBV5-1 and TRBJ2-5, with D possibly being TRBD2 (6 bases). V lost 4 bases and J lost 3, with 10 bases in between. Germline CDR1 SGHRS, CDR2 YFSETQ. The CDR3 spans 13 residues.

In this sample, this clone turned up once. CDR3 residues: CASSRDRRSYEQYF. The DNA for the CDR3 is TGCGCCAGCAGTCGAGACAGGAGGTCCTACGAGCAGTACTTC. The genes are TRBV4-3 and TRBJ2-7; D might be TRBD1 (6 bases). V lost 6 bases and J lost 1, with 13 bases in between. CDR3 size: 14 residues. CDR1 and CDR2 (germline): LGHNA, YSLEER.

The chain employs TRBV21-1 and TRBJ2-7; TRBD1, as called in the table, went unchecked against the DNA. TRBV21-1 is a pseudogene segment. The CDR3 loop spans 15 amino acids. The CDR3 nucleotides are TGTGCCAGCAGCAAAGCGCACCTCCAGGGAAGGGAGCAGTACTTC. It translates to CASSKAHLQGREQYF.

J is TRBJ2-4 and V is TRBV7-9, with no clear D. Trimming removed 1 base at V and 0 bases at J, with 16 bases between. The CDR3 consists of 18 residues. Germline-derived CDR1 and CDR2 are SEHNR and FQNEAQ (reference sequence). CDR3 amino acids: CASSLEAQNSLAKNIQYF. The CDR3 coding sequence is TGTGCCAGCAGCTTAGAAGCCCAGAATAGCCTAGCCAAAAACATTCAGTACTTC.

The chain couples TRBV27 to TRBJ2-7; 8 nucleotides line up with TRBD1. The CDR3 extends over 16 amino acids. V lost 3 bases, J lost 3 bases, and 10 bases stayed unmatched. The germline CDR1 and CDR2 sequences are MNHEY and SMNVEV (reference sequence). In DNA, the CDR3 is TGTGCCAGCAGTTTTACACTGGCAGGGGGCAGCTACGAGCAGTACTTC. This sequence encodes CASSFTLAGGSYEQYF.

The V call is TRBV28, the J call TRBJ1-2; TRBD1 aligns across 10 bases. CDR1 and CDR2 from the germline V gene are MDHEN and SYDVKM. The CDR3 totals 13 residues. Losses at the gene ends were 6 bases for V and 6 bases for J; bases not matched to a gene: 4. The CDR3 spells CASSPGTGDGYTF. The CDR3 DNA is TGTGCCAGCAGCCCAGGGACAGGGGATGGCTACACCTTC.

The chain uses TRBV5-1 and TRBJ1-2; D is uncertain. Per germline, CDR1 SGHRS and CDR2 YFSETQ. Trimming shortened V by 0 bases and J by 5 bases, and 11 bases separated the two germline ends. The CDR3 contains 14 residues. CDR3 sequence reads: CASSLAAPSYGYTF. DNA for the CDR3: TGCGCCAGCAGCTTGGCGGCCCCAAGTTATGGCTACACCTTC.

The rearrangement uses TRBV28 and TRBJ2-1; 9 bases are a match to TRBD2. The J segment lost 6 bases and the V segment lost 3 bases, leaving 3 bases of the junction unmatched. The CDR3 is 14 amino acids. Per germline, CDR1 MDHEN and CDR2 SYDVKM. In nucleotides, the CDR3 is TGTGCCAGCAGTTTGATAGCGGGAGTCAATGAGCAGTTCTTC. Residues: CASSLIAGVNEQFF.

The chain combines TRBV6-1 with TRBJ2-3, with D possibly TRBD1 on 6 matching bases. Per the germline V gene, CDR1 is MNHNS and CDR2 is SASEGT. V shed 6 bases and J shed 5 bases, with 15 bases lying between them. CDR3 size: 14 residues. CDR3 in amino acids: CASRPNRAIDTQYF. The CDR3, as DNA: TGTGCCAGCAGACCGAACAGGGCAATAGATACGCAGTATTTT.

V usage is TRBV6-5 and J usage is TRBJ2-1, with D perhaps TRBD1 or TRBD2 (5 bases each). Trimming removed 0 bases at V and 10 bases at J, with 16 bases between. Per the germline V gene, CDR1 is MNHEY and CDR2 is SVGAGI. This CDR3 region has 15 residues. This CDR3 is CASSYSDKRGLEQFF. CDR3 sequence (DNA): TGTGCCAGCAGTTACTCCGATAAACGGGGCTTAGAGCAGTTCTTC.

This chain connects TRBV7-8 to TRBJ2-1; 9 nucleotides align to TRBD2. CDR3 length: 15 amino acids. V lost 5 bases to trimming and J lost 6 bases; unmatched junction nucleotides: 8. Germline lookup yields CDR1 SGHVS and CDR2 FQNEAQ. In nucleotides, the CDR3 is TGTGCCAGCAGCCCGATAGCGGGAGCGGGCAATGAGCAGTTCTTC. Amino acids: CASSPIAGAGNEQFF.

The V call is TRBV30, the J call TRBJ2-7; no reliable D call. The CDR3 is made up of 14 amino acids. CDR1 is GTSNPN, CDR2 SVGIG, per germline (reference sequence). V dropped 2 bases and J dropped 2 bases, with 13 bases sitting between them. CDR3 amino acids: CAWSLRTTAYEQYF. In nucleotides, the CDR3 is TGTGCCTGGAGTCTCCGGACGACGGCCTACGAGCAGTACTTC. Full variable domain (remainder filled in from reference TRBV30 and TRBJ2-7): SQTIHQWPATLVQPVGSPLSLECTVEGTSNPNLYWYRQAAGRGLQLLFYSVGIGQISSEVPQNLSASRPQDRQFILSSKKLLLSDSGFYLCAWSLRTTAYEQYFGPGTRLTVT.